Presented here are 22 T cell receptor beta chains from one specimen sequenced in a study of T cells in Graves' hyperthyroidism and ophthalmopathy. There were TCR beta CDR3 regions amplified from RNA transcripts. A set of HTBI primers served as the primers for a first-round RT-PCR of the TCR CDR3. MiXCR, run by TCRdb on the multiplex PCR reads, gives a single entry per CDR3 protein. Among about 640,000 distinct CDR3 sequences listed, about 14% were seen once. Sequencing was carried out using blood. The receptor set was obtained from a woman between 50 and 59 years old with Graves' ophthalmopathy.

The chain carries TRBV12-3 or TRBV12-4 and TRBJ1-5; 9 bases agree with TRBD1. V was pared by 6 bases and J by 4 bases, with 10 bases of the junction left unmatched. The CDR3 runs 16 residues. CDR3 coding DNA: TGTGCCAGCAGCCAGGGACAGGGTAGATGGAATCAGCCCCAGCATTTT. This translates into CASSQGQGRWNQPQHF.

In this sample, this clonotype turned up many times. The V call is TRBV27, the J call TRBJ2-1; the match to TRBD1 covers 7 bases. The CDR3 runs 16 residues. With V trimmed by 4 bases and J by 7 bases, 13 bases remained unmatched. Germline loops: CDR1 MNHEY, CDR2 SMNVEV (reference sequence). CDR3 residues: CASSSLGDSGFNEQFF. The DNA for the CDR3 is TGTGCCAGCAGTTCCCTAGGGGACAGTGGATTTAATGAGCAGTTCTTC.

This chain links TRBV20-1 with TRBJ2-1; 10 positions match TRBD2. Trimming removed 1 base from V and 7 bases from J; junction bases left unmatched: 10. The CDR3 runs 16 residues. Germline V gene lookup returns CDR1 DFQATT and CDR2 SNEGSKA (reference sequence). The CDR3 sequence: CSARGPSGRIRNEQFF. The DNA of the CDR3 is TGCAGTGCTAGAGGCCCTAGCGGGAGAATTCGGAATGAGCAGTTCTTC.

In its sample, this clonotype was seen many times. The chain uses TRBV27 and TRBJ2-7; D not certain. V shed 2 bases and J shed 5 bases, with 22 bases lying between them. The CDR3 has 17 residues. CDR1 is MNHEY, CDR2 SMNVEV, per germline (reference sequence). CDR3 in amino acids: CASSLGSEPLVVHEQYF. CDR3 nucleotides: TGTGCCAGCAGTTTAGGATCCGAGCCCCTGGTTGTCCACGAGCAGTACTTC.

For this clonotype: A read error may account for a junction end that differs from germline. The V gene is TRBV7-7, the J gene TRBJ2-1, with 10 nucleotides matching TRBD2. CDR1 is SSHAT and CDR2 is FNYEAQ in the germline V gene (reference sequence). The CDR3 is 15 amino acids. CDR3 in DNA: TGTGCTAGCAGCCCCGGGACTAGCGCTGGGGCCGAGCAGTTCTTC. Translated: CASSPGTSAGAEQFF.

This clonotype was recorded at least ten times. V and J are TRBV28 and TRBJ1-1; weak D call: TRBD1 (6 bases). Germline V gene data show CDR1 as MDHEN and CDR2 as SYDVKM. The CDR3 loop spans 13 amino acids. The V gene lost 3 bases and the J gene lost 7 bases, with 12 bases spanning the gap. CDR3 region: CASSLTGTSEAFF. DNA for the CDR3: TGTGCCAGCAGTTTGACAGGAACCAGTGAAGCTTTCTTT.

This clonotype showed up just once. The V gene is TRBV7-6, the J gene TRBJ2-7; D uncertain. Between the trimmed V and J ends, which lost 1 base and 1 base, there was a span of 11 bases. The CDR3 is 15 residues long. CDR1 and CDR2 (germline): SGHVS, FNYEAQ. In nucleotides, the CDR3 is TGTGCCAGCAGCTTAGAGCTTAGTCCATCCTACGAGCAGTACTTC. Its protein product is CASSLELSPSYEQYF.

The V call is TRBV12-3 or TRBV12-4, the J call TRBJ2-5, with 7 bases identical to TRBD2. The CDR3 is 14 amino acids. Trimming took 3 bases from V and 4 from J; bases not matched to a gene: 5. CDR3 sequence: CASSFGLVVETQYF. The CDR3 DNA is TGTGCCAGCAGTTTTGGACTAGTGGTAGAGACCCAGTACTTC.

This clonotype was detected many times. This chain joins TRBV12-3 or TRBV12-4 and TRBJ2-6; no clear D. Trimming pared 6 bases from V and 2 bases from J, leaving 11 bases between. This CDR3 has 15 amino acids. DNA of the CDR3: TGTGCCAGCAGCCCGCCGGGTCCTGGGGCCAACGTCCTGACTTTC. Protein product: CASSPPGPGANVLTF.

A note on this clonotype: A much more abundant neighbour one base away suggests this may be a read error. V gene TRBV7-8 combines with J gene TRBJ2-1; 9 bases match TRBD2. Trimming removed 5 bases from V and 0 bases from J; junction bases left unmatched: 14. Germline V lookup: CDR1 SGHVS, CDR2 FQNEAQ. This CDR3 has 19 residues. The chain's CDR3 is CASSQMGGTSRSSYNEQFF. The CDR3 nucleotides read TGTGCCAGCAGCCAAATGGGGGGGACTAGCAGGAGCTCCTACAATGAGCAGTTCTTC.

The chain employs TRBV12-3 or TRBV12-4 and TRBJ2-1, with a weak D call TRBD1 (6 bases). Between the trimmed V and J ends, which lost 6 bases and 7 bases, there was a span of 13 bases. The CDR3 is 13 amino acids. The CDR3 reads CASSDRLGNEQFF. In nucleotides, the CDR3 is TGTGCCAGCAGCGACAGGCTTGGGAATGAGCAGTTCTTC.

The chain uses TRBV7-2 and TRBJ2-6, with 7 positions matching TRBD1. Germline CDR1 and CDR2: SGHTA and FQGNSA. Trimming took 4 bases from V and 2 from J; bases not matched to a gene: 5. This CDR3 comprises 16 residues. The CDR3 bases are TGTGCCAGCAGCTCGACAAGGGGGCCTGGGGCCAACGTCCTGACTTTC. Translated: CASSSTRGPGANVLTF.

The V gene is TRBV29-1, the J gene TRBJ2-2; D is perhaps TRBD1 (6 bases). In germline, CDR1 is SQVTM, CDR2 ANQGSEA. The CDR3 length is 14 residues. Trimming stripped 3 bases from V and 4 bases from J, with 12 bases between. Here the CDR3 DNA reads TGCAGCGTTGATGCACAGGGATCCACCGGGGAGCTGTTTTTT. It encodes CSVDAQGSTGELFF.

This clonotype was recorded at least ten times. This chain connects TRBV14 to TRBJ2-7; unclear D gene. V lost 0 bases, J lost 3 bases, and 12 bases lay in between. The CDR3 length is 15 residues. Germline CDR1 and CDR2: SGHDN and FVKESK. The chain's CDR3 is CASSQDSNSIYEQYF. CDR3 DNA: TGTGCCAGCAGCCAAGATTCAAACTCTATCTACGAGCAGTACTTC.

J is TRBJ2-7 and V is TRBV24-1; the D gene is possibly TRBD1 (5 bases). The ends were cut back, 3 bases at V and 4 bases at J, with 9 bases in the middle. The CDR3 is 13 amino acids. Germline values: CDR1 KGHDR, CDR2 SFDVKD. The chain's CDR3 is CATSDGRTYEQYF. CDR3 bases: TGTGCCACCAGTGATGGCCGGACATACGAGCAGTACTTC.

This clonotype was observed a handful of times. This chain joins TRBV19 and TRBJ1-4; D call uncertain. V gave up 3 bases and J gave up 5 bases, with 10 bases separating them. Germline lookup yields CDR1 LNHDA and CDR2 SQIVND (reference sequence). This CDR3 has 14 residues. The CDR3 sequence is CASSMFQKNEKLFF. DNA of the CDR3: TGTGCCAGTAGTATGTTCCAGAAAAATGAAAAACTGTTTTTT.

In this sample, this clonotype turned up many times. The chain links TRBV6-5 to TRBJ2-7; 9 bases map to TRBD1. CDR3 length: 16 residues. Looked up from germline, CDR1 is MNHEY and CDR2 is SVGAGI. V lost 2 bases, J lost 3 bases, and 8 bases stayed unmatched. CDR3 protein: CASSYRGQGHIYEQYF. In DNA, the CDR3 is TGTGCCAGCAGTTACCGGGGACAGGGACATATCTACGAGCAGTACTTC.

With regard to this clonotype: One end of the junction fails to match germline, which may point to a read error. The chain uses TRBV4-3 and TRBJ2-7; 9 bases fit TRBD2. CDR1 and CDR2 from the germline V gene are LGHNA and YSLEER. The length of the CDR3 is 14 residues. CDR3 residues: CASSLWTSAYERYF. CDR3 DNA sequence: TGCGCCAGCAGCCTCTGGACTAGCGCTTACGAGCGGTACTTC.

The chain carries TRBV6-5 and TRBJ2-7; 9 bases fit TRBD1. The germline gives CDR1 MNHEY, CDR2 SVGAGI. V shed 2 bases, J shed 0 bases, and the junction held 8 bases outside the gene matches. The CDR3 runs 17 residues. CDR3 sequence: CASSYRLGQGSSYEQYF. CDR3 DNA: TGTGCCAGCAGTTACAGGCTAGGACAGGGGAGCTCCTACGAGCAGTACTTC.

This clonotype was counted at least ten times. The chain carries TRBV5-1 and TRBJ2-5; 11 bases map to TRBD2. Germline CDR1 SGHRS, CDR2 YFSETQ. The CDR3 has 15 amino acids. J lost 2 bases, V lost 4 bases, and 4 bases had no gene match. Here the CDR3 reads CASSGGLAEQETQYF. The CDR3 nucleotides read TGCGCCAGCAGCGGGGGACTAGCGGAACAAGAGACCCAGTACTTC.

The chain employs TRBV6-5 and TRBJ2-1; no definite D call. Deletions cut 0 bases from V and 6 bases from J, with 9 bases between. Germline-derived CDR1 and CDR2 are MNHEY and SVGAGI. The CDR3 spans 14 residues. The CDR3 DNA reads TGTGCCAGCAGTTACTCGGCGTCCCGCAATGAGCAGTTCTTC. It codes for CASSYSASRNEQFF.

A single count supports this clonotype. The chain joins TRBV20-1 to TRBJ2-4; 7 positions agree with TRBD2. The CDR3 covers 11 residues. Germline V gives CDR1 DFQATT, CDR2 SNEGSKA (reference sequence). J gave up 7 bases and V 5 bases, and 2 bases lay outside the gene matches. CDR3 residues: CSAGGGNIQYF. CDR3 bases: TGCAGTGCTGGGGGGGGGAACATTCAGTACTTC.